Below, one T cell receptor (beta chain) is given with its context. Per the original data handling: The authors estimated nucleated cell counts from reference gene primer amplification. The protocol was immunoSEQ multiplex PCR, while the TCRdb copy is restricted to in-frame clones and leaves out a portion. V and J calls and clone size come straight from that table; D and trimming were deduced from the DNA. The sample consists of about 160,000 clones, 75% to 90% of them appearing once. Deletions cut 10 bases from V and 9 bases from J, with 24 bases between. The V gene's germline CDR1 is ENHRY and CDR2 SYGVKD. There are 14 residues in the CDR3. These data come from a study of blood T cell repertoires in COVID-19. Study-level background: The study drew acute and convalescent COVID-19 samples from the United States, Italy and Spain. Nucleic acid was either cDNA or gDNA, and it came from T cells, B-cell-depleted T cells, or PBMCs.

The TCR was taken from a woman aged 55-70 years with active or convalescent COVID-19. The specimen was peripheral blood. The V call is TRBV10-3, the J call TRBJ2-5, with D possibly being TRBD1 (6 bases). DNA for the CDR3: TGTGCCACTGAAAGGGGGACCGGAGCGGAGGCCCAGTACTTC. Translated, it gives CATERGTGAEAQYF.